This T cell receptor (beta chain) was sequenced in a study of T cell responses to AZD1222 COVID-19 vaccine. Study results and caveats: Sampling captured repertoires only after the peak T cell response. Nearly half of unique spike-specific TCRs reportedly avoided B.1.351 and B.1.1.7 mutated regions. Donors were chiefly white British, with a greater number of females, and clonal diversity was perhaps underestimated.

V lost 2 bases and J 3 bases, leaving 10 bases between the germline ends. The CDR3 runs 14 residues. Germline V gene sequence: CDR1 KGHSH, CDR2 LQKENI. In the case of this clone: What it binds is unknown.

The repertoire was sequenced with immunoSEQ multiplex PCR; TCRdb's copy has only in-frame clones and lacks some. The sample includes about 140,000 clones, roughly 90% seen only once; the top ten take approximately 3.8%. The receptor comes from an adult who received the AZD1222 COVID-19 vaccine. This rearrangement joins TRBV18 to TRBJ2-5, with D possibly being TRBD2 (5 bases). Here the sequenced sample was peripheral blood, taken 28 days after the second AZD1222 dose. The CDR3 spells CASSPYTGKETQYF. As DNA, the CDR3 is TGTGCCAGCTCACCATATACGGGGAAAGAGACCCAGTACTTC. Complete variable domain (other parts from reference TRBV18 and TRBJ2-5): NAGVMQNPRHLVRRRGQEARLRCSPMKGHSHVYWYRQLPEEGLKFMVYLQKENIIDESGMPKERFSAEFPKEGPSILRIQQVVRGDSAAYFCASSPYTGKETQYFGPGTRLLVL.